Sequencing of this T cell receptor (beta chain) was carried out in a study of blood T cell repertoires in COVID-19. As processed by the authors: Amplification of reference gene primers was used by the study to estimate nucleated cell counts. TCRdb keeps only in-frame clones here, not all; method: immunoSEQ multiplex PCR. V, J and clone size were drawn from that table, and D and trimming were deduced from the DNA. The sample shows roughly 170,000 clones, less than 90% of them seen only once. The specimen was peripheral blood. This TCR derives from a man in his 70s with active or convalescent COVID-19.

CDR3 DNA: TGTGCCAGCTCCCTCGACAGCGCTTATAGCAATCAGCCCCAGCATTTT. Its protein is CASSLDSAYSNQPQHF. The chain is built from TRBV18 and TRBJ1-5; perhaps TRBD1 as D (5 bases). The CDR3 is 16 amino acids. Between the trimmed V and J ends, which lost 6 bases and 0 bases, there was a span of 15 bases. Looked up from germline, CDR1 is KGHSH and CDR2 is LQKENI.